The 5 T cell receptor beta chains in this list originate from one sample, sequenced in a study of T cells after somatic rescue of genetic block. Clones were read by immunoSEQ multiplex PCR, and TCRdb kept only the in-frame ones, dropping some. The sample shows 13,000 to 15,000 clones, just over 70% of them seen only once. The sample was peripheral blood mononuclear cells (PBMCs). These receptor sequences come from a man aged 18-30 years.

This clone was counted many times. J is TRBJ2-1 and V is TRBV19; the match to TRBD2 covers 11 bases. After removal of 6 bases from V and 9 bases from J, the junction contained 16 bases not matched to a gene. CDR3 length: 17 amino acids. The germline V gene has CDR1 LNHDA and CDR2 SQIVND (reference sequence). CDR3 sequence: CASSLPNPLAGVSEQFF. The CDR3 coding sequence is TGTGCCAGTAGCCTTCCTAACCCACTAGCGGGAGTTAGTGAGCAGTTCTTC.

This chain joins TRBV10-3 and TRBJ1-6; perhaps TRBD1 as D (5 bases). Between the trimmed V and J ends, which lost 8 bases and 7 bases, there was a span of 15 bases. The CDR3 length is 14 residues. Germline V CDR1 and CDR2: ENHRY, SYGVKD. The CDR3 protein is CAIGSRVGNSPLHF. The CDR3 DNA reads TGTGCCATCGGGAGCAGGGTAGGGAATTCACCCCTCCACTTT.

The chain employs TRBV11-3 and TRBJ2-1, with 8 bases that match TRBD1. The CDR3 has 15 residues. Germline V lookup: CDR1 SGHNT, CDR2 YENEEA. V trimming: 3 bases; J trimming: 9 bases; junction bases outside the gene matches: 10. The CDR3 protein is CASSFQGQAYTEQFF. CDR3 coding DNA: TGTGCCAGCAGCTTTCAGGGACAGGCTTATACTGAGCAGTTCTTC.

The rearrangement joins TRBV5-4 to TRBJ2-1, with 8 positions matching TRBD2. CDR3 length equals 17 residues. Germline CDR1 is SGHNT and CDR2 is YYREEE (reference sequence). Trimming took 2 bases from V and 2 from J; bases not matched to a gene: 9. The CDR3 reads CASSFSISGGTYNEQFF. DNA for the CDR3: TGTGCCAGCAGCTTCTCGATCAGCGGGGGCACCTACAATGAGCAGTTCTTC. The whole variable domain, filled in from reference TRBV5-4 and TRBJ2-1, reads ETGVTQSPTHLIKTRGQQVTLRCSSQSGHNTVSWYQQALGQGPQFIFQYYREEENGRGNFPPRFSGLQFPNYSSELNVNALELDDSALYLCASSFSISGGTYNEQFFGPGTRLTVL.

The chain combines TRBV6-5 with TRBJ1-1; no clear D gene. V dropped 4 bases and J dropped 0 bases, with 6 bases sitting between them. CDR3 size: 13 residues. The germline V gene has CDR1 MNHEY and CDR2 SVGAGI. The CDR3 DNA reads TGTGCCAGCAGTTCCGGGATGAACACTGAAGCTTTCTTT. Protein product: CASSSGMNTEAFF.